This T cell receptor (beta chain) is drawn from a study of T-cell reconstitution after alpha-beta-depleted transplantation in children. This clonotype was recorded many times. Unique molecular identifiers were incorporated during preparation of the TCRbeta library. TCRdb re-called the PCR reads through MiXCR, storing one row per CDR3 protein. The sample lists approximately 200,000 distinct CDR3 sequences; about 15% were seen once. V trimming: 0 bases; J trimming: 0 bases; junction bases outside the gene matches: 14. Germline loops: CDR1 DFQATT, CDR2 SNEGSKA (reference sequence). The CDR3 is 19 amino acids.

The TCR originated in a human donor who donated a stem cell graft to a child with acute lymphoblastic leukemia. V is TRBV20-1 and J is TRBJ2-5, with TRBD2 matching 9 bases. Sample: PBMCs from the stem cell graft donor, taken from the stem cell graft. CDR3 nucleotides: TGCAGTGCTAGAGATTTGGGACTAGCTGACACTCTGTACCAAGAGACCCAGTACTTC. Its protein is CSARDLGLADTLYQETQYF.